Listed below are T cell receptor beta chains from one sample, sequenced in a study of blood T cell repertoires in COVID-19. This table comes from immunoSEQ multiplex PCR, and its TCRdb copy is limited to in-frame clones, with some not included. The table records 72,000 or so clones, roughly 88% of them present only once. The material sequenced was peripheral blood. These receptors were taken from a man in his fifties or sixties with active COVID-19. CDR3s include the opening cysteine and the closing phenylalanine or tryptophan. D genes are given only for firm matches. Expanded clones get a size class; other rows say once, few or many, or leave the size out.

TRBJ2-3 | TRBD2 | NA | TRBV2 | CASRPRSGSTDTQYF | TGTGCCAGCAGGCCACGTAGCGGGAGCACAGATACGCAGTATTTT
TRBJ2-2 | TRBD2 | NA | TRBV7-3 | CASSSRLAGLNTGELFF | TGTGCCAGCAGCTCTAGACTAGCGGGGCTGAACACCGGGGAGCTGTTTTTT
TRBJ2-3 | TRBD2 | once | TRBV9 | CASSSSGGALEDTQYF | TGTGCCAGCAGCTCTAGCGGGGGGGCTTTGGAAGATACGCAGTATTTT
TRBJ1-6 | NA | NA | TRBV2 | CASSERRRGGNSPLHF | TGTGCCAGCAGTGAAAGAAGGAGAGGTGGTAATTCACCCCTCCACTTT
TRBJ1-1 | NA | NA | TRBV3-1/TRBV3-2 | CASSPFFNTEAFF | TGTGCCAGCAGCCCTTTTTTTAACACTGAAGCTTTCTTT
TRBJ2-5 | TRBD1 | NA | TRBV29-1 | CSAMDRVFSKETQYF | TGCAGCGCAATGGACAGGGTTTTTTCGAAAGAGACCCAGTACTTC
TRBJ2-7 | TRBD2 | few | TRBV7-8 | CASSLGTSEYF | TGTGCCAGCAGCCTGGGGACTAGCGAGTACTTC
TRBJ1-5 | TRBD1 | NA | TRBV4-1 | CASSHRDRGGNQPQHF | TGCGCCAGCAGCCACCGGGACAGGGGAGGAAATCAGCCCCAGCATTTT
TRBJ2-3 | NA | NA | TRBV7-2 | CASSLGRASTDTQYF | TGTGCCAGCAGCTTAGGCAGGGCATCCACAGATACGCAGTATTTT
TRBJ2-1 | TRBD2 | NA | TRBV9 | CASSTLAGHNNEQFF | TGTGCCAGCAGCACCCTAGCGGGGCATAACAATGAGCAGTTCTTC
TRBJ1-6 | NA | few | TRBV25-1 | CASTETGYNSPLHF | TGTGCCAGCACCGAGACAGGTTATAATTCACCCCTCCACTTT
TRBJ1-3 | NA | NA | TRBV5-5 | CASSLTEGSGNTIYF | TGTGCCAGCAGCCTTACGGAGGGCTCTGGAAACACCATATATTTT
TRBJ2-7 | NA | NA | TRBV18 | CASSPGAGSYEQYF | TGTGCCAGCTCACCAGGAGCCGGGTCCTACGAGCAGTACTTC
TRBJ1-6 | NA | NA | TRBV4-2 | CASSQDQDQGRAPLHF | TGTGCCAGCAGCCAAGACCAGGATCAGGGGAGGGCACCCCTCCACTTT
TRBJ1-3 | NA | NA | TRBV18 | CASSLNGQAGNTIYF | TGTGCCAGCTCCCTCAATGGGCAGGCTGGAAACACCATATATTTT